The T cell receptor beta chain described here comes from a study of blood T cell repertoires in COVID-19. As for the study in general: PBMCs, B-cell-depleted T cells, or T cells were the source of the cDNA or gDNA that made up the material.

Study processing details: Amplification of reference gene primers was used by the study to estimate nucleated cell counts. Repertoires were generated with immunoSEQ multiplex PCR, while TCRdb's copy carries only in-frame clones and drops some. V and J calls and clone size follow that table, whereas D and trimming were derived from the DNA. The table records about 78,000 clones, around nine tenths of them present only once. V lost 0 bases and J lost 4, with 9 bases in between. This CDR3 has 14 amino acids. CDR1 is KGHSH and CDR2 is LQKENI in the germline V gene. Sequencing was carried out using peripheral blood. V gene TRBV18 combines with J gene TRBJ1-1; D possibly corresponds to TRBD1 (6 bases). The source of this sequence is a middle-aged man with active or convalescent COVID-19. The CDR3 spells CASSPPKGVTEAFF. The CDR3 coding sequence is TGTGCCAGCTCACCACCGAAGGGGGTCACTGAAGCTTTCTTT. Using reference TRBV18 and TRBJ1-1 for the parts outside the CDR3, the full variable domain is NAGVMQNPRHLVRRRGQEARLRCSPMKGHSHVYWYRQLPEEGLKFMVYLQKENIIDESGMPKERFSAEFPKEGPSILRIQQVVRGDSAAYFCASSPPKGVTEAFFGQGTRLTVV.